This T cell receptor (beta chain) was found in a study of radiation and T cells in renal cell carcinoma (dated by TCRdb to the early 2020s). Concerning the study at large: A total of under 60 samples underwent TCR beta sequencing, made up of some 26 tumors and some 27 peripheral blood samples. The final blood draw was performed at 4 weeks after radiation, at the same time as nephrectomy. Across all 50 or so samples, 4,016,671 unique CDR3 nucleotide sequences, encoding 2 million to 3 million unique CDR3 amino acid sequences, were identified. Beyond this particular receptor, the publication reports: Because no pretreatment tumor biopsies were available, whether clonotypes were present in the tumor at baseline could not be determined. In blood, the top tumor clonotypes increased between baseline and 2 weeks post-radiation and then shrank by 4 weeks, which suggests that tumor-resident clones expanded only transiently. Tracking of blood repertoire dynamics stopped at roughly 4 weeks after treatment, with no follow-up past that point. Effects of radiation dose or scheduling on the TCR repertoire could not be addressed with the single-armed trial design.

What the time point label conveys for this sample: blood 4 weeks post-SBRT, at nephrectomy. The sample's treatment or condition label, in plain terms: 15 Gy SBRT to primary tumor, nephrectomy 4 weeks later. The samples were obtained from a clinical trial, where primary renal cell carcinomas were treated with 15 Gy stereotactic body radiation therapy and then removed by nephrectomy 4 weeks afterward. Serial peripheral blood from radiation-treated patients was sampled at baseline, 2 weeks and 4 weeks after SBRT to track tumor-enriched clonotypes. Every patient had renal cell carcinoma of clear cell pathology. Genomic DNA for TCR sequencing was prepared using the QIAamp DNA Blood Mini Kit (Qiagen). Samples were included in the analyses only if all quality control checks were passed. TCR beta libraries were generated from genomic DNA with the immunoSEQ kit, following the manufacturer's recommendations. To prepare libraries, a first multiplex PCR with proprietary primers was run, followed by a second PCR that added unique barcodes, and a bead cleanup was done after each round. A kit-provided positive control reaction and a negative control reaction were included in every sample batch. The final libraries were assessed on an Agilent 4200 TapeStation D1000 ScreenTape, pooled by volume, and quantified by qPCR. Sequencing was performed on an Illumina NextSeq500 with a MidOutput 150-cycle cartridge, and 156 Read1 and 15 Index1 cycles were run with kit custom primers. The pooled library was loaded at 1.0 pM, with a roughly 20% PhiX control spiked in. On the authors' methods: The vendor-processed data were analyzed in R, and a clonotype was defined as all T cells that share the same CDR3 nucleotide sequence. In the clone abundance analyses, frequencies were normalized to the 10,000 most abundant clones in each sample. Public T cell clones, averaging fewer than five per sample, were removed before analysis. A difference in abundance of at least 32-fold between compartments was used to define tumor-enriched and baseline blood-enriched clonotypes. A beta-binomial differential abundance model was used to identify clonotypes that were expanded or contracted between blood time points. Similarity between tumor and blood repertoires was quantified using the Baroni-Urbani and Buser coefficient, and groups were compared with two-tailed Wilcoxon tests in R. As stored in TCRdb, this immuneACCESS dataset retains in-frame rearrangements with V and J assigned. A fraction of the clones does not appear; measured against another copy, unresolved V genes explain less than half of the discrepancy, and the remainder lacks a known reason. Clone size and the V and J calls come from that table; the DNA yielded D and trimming. Across this sample there are 150,000 to 200,000 clones, with 88% seen only once. The ten largest clones add up to 10% to 12% of the sample.

This clone was observed once. It lacks a known antigen. Nothing much larger sits one base from this clone, and base qualities are not available. CDR1 and CDR2 (MNHNS, SASEGT) derive from the germline V gene. Trimming removed 1 base from V and 8 bases from J, leaving 9 bases between the germline ends. Measured from the cysteine to the phenylalanine, the CDR3 is 14 residues long. Only CDR3 DNA is held: 42 bases, read in frame from base 1. The sequenced sample was blood, obtained from a patient whose treatment included radiotherapy and nephrectomy. The sequence came from a woman in her 50s with renal cell carcinoma. Recombination linked TRBV6-1 to TRBJ1-6; a tentative D match to TRBD1 spans 5 bases. The CDR3 region has the sequence CASSEVGGDSPLHF. The base sequence is TGTGCCAGCAGTGAAGTGGGGGGGGATTCACCCCTCCACTTT.